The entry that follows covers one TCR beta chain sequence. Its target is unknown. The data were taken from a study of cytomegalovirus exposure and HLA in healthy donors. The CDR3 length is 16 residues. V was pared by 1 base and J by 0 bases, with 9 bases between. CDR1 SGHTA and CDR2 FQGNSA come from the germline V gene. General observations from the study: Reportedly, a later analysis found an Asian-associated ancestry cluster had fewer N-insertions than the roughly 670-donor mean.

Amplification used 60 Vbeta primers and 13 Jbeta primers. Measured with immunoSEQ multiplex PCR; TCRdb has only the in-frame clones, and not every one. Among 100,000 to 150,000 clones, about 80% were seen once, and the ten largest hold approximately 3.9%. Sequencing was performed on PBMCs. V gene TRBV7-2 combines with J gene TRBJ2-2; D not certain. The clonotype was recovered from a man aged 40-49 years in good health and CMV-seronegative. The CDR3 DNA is TGTGCCAGCAGCTTAGTGCGTGTATCGAACACCGGGGAGCTGTTTTTT. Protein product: CASSLVRVSNTGELFF.